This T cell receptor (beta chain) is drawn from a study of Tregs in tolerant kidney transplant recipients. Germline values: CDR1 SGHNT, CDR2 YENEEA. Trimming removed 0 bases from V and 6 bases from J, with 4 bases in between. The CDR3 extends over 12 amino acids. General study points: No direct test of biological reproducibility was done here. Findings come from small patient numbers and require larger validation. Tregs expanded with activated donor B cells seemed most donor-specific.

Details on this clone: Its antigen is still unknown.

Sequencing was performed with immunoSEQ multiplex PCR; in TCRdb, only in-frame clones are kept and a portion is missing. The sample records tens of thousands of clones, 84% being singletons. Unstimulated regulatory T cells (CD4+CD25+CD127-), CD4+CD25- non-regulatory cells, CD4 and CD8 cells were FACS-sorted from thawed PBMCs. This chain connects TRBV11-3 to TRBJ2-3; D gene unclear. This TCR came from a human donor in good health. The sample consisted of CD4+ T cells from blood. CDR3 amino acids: CASSLESDTQYF. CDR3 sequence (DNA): TGTGCCAGCAGCTTAGAATCCGATACGCAGTATTTT.